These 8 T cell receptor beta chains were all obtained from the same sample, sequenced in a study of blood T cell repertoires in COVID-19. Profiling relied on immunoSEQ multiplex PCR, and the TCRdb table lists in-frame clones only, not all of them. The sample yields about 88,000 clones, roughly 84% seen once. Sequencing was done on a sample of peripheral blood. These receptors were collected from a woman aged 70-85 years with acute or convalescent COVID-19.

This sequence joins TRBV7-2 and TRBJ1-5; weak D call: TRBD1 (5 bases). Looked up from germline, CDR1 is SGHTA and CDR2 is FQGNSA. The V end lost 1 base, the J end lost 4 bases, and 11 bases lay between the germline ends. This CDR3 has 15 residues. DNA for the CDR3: TGTGCCAGCAGCTTAGACCAGGGAAGGAATCAGCCCCAGCATTTT. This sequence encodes CASSLDQGRNQPQHF.

The CDR3 loop reads CATSIRRAETQYF. As DNA, the CDR3 is TGTGCCACCAGCATTCGGAGGGCAGAGACCCAGTACTTC. This chain connects TRBV15 to TRBJ2-5, with D perhaps TRBD2 (6 bases). Trimming cost V 4 bases and J 4 bases, with 10 bases left between them. The germline V gene encodes CDR1 LNHNV and CDR2 YYDKDF (reference sequence). The CDR3 covers 13 residues. Full variable domain (remainder filled in from reference TRBV15 and TRBJ2-5): DAMVIQNPRYQVTQFGKPVTLSCSQTLNHNVMYWYQQKSSQAPKLLFHYYDKDFNNEADTPDNFQSRRPNTSFCFLDIRSPGLGDTAMYLCATSIRRAETQYFGPGTRLLVL.

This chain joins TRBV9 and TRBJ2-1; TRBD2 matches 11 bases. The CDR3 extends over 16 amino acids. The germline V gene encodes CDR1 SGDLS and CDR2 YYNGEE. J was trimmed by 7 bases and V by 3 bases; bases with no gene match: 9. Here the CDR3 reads CASSGPEGLAENEQFF. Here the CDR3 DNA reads TGTGCCAGCAGCGGCCCCGAGGGACTAGCGGAAAATGAGCAGTTCTTC. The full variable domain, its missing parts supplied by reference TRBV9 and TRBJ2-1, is DSGVTQTPKHLITATGQRVTLRCSPRSGDLSVYWYQQSLDQGLQFLIQYYNGEERAKGNILERFSAQQFPDLHSELNLSSLELGDSALYFCASSGPEGLAENEQFFGPGTRLTVL.

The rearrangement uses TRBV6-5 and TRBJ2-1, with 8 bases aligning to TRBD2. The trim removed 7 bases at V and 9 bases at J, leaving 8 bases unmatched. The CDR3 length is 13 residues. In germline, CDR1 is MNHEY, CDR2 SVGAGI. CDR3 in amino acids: CASIKSGGGEQFF. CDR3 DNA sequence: TGTGCCAGCATCAAAAGCGGGGGAGGTGAGCAGTTCTTC.

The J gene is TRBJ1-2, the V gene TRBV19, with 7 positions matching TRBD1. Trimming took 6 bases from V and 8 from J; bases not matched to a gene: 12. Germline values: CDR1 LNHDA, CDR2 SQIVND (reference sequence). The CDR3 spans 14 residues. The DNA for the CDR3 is TGTGCCAGTAGCCGGACAGGCACCGTAGAAGGCTACACCTTC. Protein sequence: CASSRTGTVEGYTF.

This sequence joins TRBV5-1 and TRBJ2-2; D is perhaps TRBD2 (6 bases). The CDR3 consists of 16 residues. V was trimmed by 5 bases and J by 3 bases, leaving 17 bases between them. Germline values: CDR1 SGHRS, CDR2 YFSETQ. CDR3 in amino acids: CASRPIWGLDTGELFF. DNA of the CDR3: TGCGCCAGCAGACCGATCTGGGGACTCGACACCGGGGAGCTGTTTTTT.

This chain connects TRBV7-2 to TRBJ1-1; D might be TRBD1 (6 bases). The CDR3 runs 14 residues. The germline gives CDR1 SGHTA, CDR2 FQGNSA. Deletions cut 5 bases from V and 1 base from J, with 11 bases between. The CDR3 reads CASSRNRANTEAFF. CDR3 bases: TGTGCCAGCAGCCGGAACAGGGCGAACACTGAAGCTTTCTTT.

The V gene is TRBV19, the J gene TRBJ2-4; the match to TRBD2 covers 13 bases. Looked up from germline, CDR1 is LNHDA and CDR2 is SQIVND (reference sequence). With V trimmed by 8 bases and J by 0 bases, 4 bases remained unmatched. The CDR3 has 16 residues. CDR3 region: CASGTSGTLAKNIQYF. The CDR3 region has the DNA TGTGCCAGTGGGACTAGCGGGACTTTAGCCAAAAACATTCAGTACTTC.